The rows below give T cell receptor beta chains drawn from one sample of a study of blood T cell repertoires in COVID-19. Produced via immunoSEQ multiplex PCR; TCRdb's table is partial and in-frame only. Of a few hundred thousand clones listed, approximately 83% are singletons. Material: PBMCs or T cells enriched from blood (not recorded which). These receptors were taken from a man aged 50-60 years who had recovered from COVID-19. Both conserved end residues are part of each CDR3. D genes are given only for firm matches. Clone size is shown for a subset of rows, as once, few, many or a class of expanded clone.

V gene	clone size	J gene	D gene	CDR3 DNA	CDR3 protein
TRBV7-2	.	TRBJ2-5	TRBD2	TGTGCCAGCAGCTTAGGTCTAGCGGGAGTAGAGACCCAGTACTTC	CASSLGLAGVETQYF
TRBV9	.	TRBJ2-5	.	TGTGCCAGCAGCGACAGATGGGGGGGGCACGAGACCCAGTACTTC	CASSDRWGGHETQYF
TRBV5-1	.	TRBJ2-3	TRBD1	TGCGCCAGCGGTGACTACAGGGGCGCAGGCACAGATACGCAGTATTTT	CASGDYRGAGTDTQYF
TRBV9	.	TRBJ2-7	.	TGTGCCAGCAGTAGGGAGGGGGTTGGGGGAGGCGAGCAGTACTTC	CASSREGVGGGEQYF
TRBV24-1	.	TRBJ2-5	.	TGTGCCACCAGTGATTTGACAGGGGGGGGTTTGGAGACCCAGTACTTC	CATSDLTGGGLETQYF
TRBV9	.	TRBJ2-7	TRBD1	TGTGCCAGCAGCGTAGATAGCAGGGGGTTGGAGCAGTACTTC	CASSVDSRGLEQYF
TRBV19	.	TRBJ1-2	.	TGTGCCAGTAGCCATCTCGCGGGACGCCGGGGGGACTATGGCTACACCTTC	CASSHLAGRRGDYGYTF
TRBV11-3	.	TRBJ2-5	.	TGTGCCAGCAGCTTGGCACCCGGGGGATGGGAGGCAGGAGAGACCCAGTACTTC	CASSLAPGGWEAGETQYF
TRBV5-1	once	TRBJ2-2	.	TGCGCCAGCAGTTCCGGGACTGACACCGGGGAGCTGTTTTTT	CASSSGTDTGELFF
TRBV2	.	TRBJ1-2	TRBD1	TGTGCCAGCATCCAGGGGGCGGCCCACTATGGCTACACCTTC	CASIQGAAHYGYTF
TRBV19	few	TRBJ2-2	TRBD2	TGTGCCAGCATTACTAGCGGGAGTTACACCGGGGAGCTGTTTTTT	CASITSGSYTGELFF
TRBV29-1	.	TRBJ2-7	.	TGCAGCGTTATGACAGGTACCTCCTACGAGCAGTACTTC	CSVMTGTSYEQYF
TRBV9	.	TRBJ2-3	TRBD1	TGTGCCAGCAGCACTAGGGACAGACTCACAGATACGCAGTATTTT	CASSTRDRLTDTQYF
TRBV11-3	.	TRBJ1-1	.	TGTGCCAGCAGCTTACTGGGGGGCACTGAAGCTTTCTTT	CASSLLGGTEAFF
TRBV5-1	.	TRBJ2-1	TRBD2	TGCGCCAGCAGCTTGCTAGCGGGGGGGGGAAATGAGCAGTTCTTC	CASSLLAGGGNEQFF
TRBV14	many	TRBJ1-6	.	TGTGCCAGCAGCCAAGATCCGGCAGGGCGTTCACCCCTCCACTTT	CASSQDPAGRSPLHF
TRBV10-3	.	TRBJ1-5	TRBD1	TGTGCCATCAGGTCACAGGGGGGCAATCAGCCCCAGCATTTT	CAIRSQGGNQPQHF
TRBV24-1	.	TRBJ1-4	.	TGTGCCACCAGTGATTCCCAGGGTAAAGGTGAAAAACTGTTTTTT	CATSDSQGKGEKLFF
TRBV27	.	TRBJ2-2	TRBD2	TGTGCCAGCCGGAACCTCGGGACTAGCGGTTTCACCGGGGAGCTGTTTTTT	CASRNLGTSGFTGELFF
TRBV7-2	.	TRBJ1-1	.	TGTGCCAGCAAGCCTGGGGGGGTCGGAAACACTGAAGCTTTCTTT	CASKPGGVGNTEAFF
TRBV6-1	.	TRBJ1-3	.	TGTGCCAGCAGTGACAGGGGCGCCTTCTCTGGAAACACCATATATTTT	CASSDRGAFSGNTIYF
TRBV27	.	TRBJ2-1	.	TGTGCCAGCATGGCCCGGGGTTACAATGAGCAGTTCTTC	CASMARGYNEQFF
TRBV19	once	TRBJ1-2	.	TGTGCCAGTACACCGGGTACTTATGGCTACACCTTC	CASTPGTYGYTF
TRBV3-1/TRBV3-2	.	TRBJ1-6	TRBD1	TGTGCCAGCAAGCCCAGGGGGCCTTCACCCCTCCACTTT	CASKPRGPSPLHF
TRBV6-5	.	TRBJ2-1	.	TGTGCCGGTAGACGGGGGAGCTACAATGAGCAGTTCTTC	CAGRRGSYNEQFF
TRBV10-2	.	TRBJ2-2	.	TGCGCCAGCAGTGATAAGGGCGGGGTCCGCGCGAACACCGGGGAGCTGTTTTTT	CASSDKGGVRANTGELFF
TRBV10-2	.	TRBJ1-1	.	TGCGCCACTAAGCGGGAGGGGCCAACTGAAGCTTTCTTT	CATKREGPTEAFF
TRBV2	.	TRBJ2-3	.	TGTGCCAGCAAACTAAAGACCGGCATGGGCACAGATACGCAGTATTTT	CASKLKTGMGTDTQYF
TRBV4-2	few	TRBJ2-7	.	TGTGCCAGCAGCCAAGAGCAGGGTTGGTACGAGCAGTACTTC	CASSQEQGWYEQYF
TRBV6-5	.	TRBJ2-7	TRBD1	TGTGCCAGCCCTTATACGACAGGGGAACCCTACGAGCAGTACTTC	CASPYTTGEPYEQYF
TRBV3-1/TRBV3-2	.	TRBJ1-2	TRBD1	TGTGCCAGCAGCACTCGACAGGGGGGCTCACTTTATGGCTACACCTTC	CASSTRQGGSLYGYTF